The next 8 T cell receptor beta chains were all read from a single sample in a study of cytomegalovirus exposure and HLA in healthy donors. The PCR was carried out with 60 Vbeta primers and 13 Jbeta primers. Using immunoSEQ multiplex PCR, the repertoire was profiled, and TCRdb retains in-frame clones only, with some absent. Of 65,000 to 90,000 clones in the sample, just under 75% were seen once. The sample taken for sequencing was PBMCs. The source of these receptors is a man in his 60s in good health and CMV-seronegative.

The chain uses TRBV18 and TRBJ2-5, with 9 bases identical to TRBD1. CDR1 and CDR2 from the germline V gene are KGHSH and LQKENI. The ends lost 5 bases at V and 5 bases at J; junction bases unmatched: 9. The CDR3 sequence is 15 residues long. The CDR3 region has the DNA TGTGCCAGCTCATCAGGACAGGGGCCCGGGGAGACCCAGTACTTC. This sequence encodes CASSSGQGPGETQYF.

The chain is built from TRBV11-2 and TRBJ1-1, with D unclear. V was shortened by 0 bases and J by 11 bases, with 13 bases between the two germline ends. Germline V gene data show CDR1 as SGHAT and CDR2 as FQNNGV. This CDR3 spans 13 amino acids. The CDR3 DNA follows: TGTGCCAGCAGCTTAGAGAAAATCCTTCGGGCTTTCTTT. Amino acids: CASSLEKILRAFF.

The CDR3 coding sequence is TGTGCCAGCAGTGCGCGGCACTCTAACGAGCAGTACTTC. It specifies CASSARHSNEQYF. This rearrangement joins TRBV2 to TRBJ2-5, with unresolved D. The end of the DNA is better explained by TRBJ2-7, so the J call may be wrong. CDR1 is SNHLY, CDR2 FYNNEI, per germline. CDR3 length: 13 amino acids.

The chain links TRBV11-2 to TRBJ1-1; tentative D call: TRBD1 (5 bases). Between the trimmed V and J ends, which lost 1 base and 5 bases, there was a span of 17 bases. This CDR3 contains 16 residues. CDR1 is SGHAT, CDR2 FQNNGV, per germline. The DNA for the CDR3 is TGTGCCAGCAGCTTAGTATTTAGGGGTCCGGGTACTGAAGCTTTCTTT. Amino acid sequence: CASSLVFRGPGTEAFF.

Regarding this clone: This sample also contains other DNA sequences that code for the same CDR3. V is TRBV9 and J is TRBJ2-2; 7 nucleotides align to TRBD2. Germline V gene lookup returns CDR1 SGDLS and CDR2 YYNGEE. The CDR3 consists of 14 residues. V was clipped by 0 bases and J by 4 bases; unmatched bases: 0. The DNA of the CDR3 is TGTGCCAGCAGCGTAGGGGGGGGCACCGGGGAGCTGTTTTTT. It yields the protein CASSVGGGTGELFF.

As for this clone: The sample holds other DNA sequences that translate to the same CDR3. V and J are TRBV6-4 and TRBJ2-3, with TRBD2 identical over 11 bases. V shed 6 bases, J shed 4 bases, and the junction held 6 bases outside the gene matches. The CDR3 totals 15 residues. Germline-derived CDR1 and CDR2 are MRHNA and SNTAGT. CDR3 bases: TGTGCCAGCAGCCTTACTAGCGGGGGATCAGATACGCAGTATTTT. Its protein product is CASSLTSGGSDTQYF.

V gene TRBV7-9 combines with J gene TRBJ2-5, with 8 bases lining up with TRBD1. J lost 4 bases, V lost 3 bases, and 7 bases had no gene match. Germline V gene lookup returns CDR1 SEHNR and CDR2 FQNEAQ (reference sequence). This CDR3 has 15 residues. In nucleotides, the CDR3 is TGTGCCAGCAGCTTTGACAGGGGATGGGGAGAGACCCAGTACTTC. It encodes CASSFDRGWGETQYF.

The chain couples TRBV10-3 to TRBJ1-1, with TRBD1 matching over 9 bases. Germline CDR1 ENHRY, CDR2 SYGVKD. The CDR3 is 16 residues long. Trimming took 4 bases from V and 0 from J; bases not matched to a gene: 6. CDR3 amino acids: CAISGQGGDLNTEAFF. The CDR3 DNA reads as TGTGCCATCAGTGGACAGGGGGGAGACCTGAACACTGAAGCTTTCTTT.